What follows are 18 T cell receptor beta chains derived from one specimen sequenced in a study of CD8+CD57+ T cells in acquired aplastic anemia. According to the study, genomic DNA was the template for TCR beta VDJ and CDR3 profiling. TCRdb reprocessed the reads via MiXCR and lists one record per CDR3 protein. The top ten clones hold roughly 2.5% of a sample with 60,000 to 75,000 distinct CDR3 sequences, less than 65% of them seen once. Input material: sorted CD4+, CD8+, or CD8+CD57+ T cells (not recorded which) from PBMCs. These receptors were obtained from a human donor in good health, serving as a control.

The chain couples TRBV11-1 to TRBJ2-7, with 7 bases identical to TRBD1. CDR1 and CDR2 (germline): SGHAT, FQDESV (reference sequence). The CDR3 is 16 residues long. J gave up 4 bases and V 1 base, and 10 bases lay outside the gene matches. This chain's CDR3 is CASSLGGRTGEYEQYF. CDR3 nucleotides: TGTGCCAGCAGCTTAGGGGGTCGCACAGGGGAGTACGAGCAGTACTTC.

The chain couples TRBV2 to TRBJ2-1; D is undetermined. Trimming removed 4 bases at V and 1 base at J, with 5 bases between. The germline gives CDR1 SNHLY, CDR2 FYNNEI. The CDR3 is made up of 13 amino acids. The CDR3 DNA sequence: TGTGCCAGCAGTGTGGATTCCTACAATGAGCAGTTCTTC. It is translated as CASSVDSYNEQFF. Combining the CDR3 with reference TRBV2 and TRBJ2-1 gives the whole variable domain EPEVTQTPSHQVTQMGQEVILRCVPISNHLYFYWYRQILGQKVEFLVSFYNNEISEKSEIFDDQFSVERPDGSNFTLKIRSTKLEDSAMYFCASSVDSYNEQFFGPGTRLTVL.

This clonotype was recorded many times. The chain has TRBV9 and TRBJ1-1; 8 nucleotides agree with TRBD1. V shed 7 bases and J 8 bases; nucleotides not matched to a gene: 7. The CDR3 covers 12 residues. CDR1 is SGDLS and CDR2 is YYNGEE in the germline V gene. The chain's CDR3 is CASGRTGIEAFF. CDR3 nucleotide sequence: TGTGCCAGCGGACGGACAGGGATCGAAGCTTTCTTT.

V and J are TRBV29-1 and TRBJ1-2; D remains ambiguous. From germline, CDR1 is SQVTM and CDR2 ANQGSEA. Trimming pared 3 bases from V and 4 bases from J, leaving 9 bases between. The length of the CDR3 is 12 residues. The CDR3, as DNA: TGCAGCGTTGATGGGGTAGGCTATGGCTACACCTTC. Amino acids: CSVDGVGYGYTF.

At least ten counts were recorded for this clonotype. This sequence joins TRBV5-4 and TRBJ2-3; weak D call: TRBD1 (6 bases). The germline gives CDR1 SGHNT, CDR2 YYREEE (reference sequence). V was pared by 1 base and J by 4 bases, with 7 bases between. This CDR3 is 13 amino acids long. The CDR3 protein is CASSLPGADTQYF. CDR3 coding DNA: TGTGCCAGCAGCTTGCCAGGGGCAGATACGCAGTATTTT.

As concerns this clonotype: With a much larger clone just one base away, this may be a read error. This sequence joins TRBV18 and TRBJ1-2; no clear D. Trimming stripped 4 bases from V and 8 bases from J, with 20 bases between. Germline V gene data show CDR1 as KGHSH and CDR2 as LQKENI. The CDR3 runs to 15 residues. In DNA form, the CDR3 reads TGTGCCAGCTCACTATCTCCGGAAGGCAGAATCGGCTACACCTTC. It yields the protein CASSLSPEGRIGYTF. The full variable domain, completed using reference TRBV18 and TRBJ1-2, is NAGVMQNPRHLVRRRGQEARLRCSPMKGHSHVYWYRQLPEEGLKFMVYLQKENIIDESGMPKERFSAEFPKEGPSILRIQQVVRGDSAAYFCASSLSPEGRIGYTFGSGTRLTVV.

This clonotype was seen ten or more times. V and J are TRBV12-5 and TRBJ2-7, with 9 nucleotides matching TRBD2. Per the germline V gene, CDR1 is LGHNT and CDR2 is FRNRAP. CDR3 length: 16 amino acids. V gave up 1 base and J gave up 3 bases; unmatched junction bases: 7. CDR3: CASGLAFDSGSYEQYF. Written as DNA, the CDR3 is TGTGCTAGTGGTTTGGCCTTCGATAGCGGGAGCTACGAGCAGTACTTC. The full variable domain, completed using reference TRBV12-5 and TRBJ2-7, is DARVTQTPRHKVTEMGQEVTMRCQPILGHNTVFWYRQTMMQGLELLAYFRNRAPLDDSGMPKDRFSAEMPDATLATLKIQPSEPRDSAVYFCASGLAFDSGSYEQYFGPGTRLTVT.

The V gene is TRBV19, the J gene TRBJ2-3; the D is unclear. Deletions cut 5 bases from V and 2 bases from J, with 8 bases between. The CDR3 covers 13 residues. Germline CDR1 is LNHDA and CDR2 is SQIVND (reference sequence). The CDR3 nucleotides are TGTGCCAGTAGTTACACCTTCACAGATACGCAGTATTTT. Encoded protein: CASSYTFTDTQYF.

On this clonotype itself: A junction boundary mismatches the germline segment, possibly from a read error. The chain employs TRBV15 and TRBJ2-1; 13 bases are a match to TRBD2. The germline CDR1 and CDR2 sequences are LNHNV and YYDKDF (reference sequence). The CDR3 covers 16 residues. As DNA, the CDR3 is TGTGCCGCGTCCAGACTAGCGGGAGGTGTATACAATGAGCAGTCCTTC. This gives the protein CAASRLAGGVYNEQSF.

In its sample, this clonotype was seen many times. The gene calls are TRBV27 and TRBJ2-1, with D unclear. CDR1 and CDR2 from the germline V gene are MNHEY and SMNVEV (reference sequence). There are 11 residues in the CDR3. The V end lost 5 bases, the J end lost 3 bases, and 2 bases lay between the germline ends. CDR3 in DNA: TGTGCCAGCAGTCGCTACAATGAGCAGTTCTTC. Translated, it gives CASSRYNEQFF.

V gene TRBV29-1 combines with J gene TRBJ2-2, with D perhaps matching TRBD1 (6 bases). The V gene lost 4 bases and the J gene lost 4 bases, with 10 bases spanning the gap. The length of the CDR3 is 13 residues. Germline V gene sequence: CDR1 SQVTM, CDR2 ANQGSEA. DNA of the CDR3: TGCAGCGTTGTTAGGGGGACCACCGGGGAGCTGTTTTTT. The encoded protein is CSVVRGTTGELFF.

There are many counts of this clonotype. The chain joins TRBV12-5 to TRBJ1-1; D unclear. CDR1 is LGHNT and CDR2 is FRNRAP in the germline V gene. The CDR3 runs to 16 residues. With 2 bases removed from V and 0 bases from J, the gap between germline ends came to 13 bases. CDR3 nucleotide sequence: TGTGCTAGTGGTTTGCATCGCGGAGGATTGAACACTGAAGCTTTCTTT. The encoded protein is CASGLHRGGLNTEAFF.

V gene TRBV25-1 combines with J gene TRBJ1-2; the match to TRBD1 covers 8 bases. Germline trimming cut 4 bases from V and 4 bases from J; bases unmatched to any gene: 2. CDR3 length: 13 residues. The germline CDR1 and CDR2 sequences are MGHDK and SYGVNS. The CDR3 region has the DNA TGTGCCAGCAGTGTACAGGGGGGCTATGGCTACACCTTC. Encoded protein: CASSVQGGYGYTF.

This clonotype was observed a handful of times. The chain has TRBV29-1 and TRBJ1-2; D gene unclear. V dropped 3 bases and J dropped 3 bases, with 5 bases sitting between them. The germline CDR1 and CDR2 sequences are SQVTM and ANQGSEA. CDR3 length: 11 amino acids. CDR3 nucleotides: TGCAGCGTTGATGATTACTATGGCTACACCTTC. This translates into CSVDDYYGYTF.

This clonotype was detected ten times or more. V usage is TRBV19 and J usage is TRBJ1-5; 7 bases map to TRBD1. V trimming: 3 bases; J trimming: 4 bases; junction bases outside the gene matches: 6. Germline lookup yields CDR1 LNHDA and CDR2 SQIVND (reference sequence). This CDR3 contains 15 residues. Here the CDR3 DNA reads TGTGCCAGTAGTATCGATTCAGGGGGAAATCAGCCCCAGCATTTT. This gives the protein CASSIDSGGNQPQHF.

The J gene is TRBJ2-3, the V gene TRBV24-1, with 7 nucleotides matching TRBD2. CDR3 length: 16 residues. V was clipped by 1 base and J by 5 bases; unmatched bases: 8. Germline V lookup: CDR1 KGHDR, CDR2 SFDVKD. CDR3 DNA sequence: TGTGCCACCAGTGATTTTTTAGGGAGGGCCGGAGATACGCAGTATTTT. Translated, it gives CATSDFLGRAGDTQYF.

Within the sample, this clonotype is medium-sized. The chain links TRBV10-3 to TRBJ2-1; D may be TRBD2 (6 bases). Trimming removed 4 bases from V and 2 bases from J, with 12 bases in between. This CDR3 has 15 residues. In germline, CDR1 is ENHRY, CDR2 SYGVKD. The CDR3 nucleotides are TGTGCCATCAGTGGGGATAGCGGCACCTACAATGAGCAGTTCTTC. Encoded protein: CAISGDSGTYNEQFF.

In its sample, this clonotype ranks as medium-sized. Written as DNA, the CDR3 is TGTGCCAGCAGTGAACGGAGCCTGAACACTGAAGCTTTCTTT. It encodes CASSERSLNTEAFF. The rearrangement uses TRBV2 and TRBJ1-1; D is unclear. CDR1 and CDR2 (germline): SNHLY, FYNNEI. V was cut by 2 bases and J by 0 bases, with 7 bases left in between. The CDR3 totals 14 residues.